This section outlines one TCR beta chain sequence together with its context. The data were obtained in a study of T cell repertoires in aging, cancer and after chemotherapy. Whole-study context: Paired samples before and after chemotherapy came from glioblastoma patients receiving temozolomide-based therapy.

The V end lost 4 bases, the J end lost 0 bases, and 15 bases lay between the germline ends. Germline lookup yields CDR1 KGHSH and CDR2 LQKENI. This CDR3 has 16 residues. Rearranged V-D-J TRB sequences were amplified with a mixed TRB-A/B primer pool. From the multiplex PCR reads, TCRdb called clonotypes with MiXCR, one entry per CDR3 protein. The sample records just under 2,500 distinct CDR3 sequences, more than 20% being singletons. TCR beta rearrangements were amplified from peripheral blood genomic DNA. The specimen was blood. The TCR sequence derives from a human donor with a solid tumor. The chain employs TRBV18 and TRBJ1-2; TRBD1 might be the D (6 bases). The CDR3 spells CASSLGQLGANYGYTF. The DNA of the CDR3 is TGTGCCAGCTCACTTGGACAGCTTGGGGCTAACTATGGCTACACCTTC. Full variable domain (outside the CDR3, taken from reference TRBV18 and TRBJ1-2): NAGVMQNPRHLVRRRGQEARLRCSPMKGHSHVYWYRQLPEEGLKFMVYLQKENIIDESGMPKERFSAEFPKEGPSILRIQQVVRGDSAAYFCASSLGQLGANYGYTFGSGTRLTVV.